The 21 T cell receptor beta chains below all came from one sample that was sequenced in a study of CD8 T cells in Susac syndrome (dated by TCRdb to about 2019). The library was produced with the immunoSEQ multiplex PCR assay. RNA was extracted using the RNeasy kit, and roughly 0.45 to 1 ug of the RNA was reverse transcribed with random hexamers. The raw public reads went through TCRdb reprocessing: fastp at Q25, MiXCR clone calling, in-frame beta chains kept. Each entry is one CDR3 protein sequence, shown with its most common DNA and genes. Across this sample there are some 150,000 distinct CDR3 sequences, with just under 95% seen only once. Just over 0.2% of the sample belongs to the ten largest clones. Sequencing input: CD8+ T cells from PBMCs. These receptors came from a human donor with multiple sclerosis.

The CDR3 loop reads CSVTLDGADSQPQHF. CDR3 bases: TGCAGCGTGACCCTAGATGGGGCGGATAGTCAGCCCCAGCATTTT. The J gene is TRBJ1-5, the V gene TRBV29-1, with TRBD1 as a possible D gene (5 bases). V gave up 6 bases and J gave up 6 bases, with 21 bases separating them. Germline V gene data show CDR1 as SQVTM and CDR2 as ANQGSEA. The CDR3 contains 15 residues.

The J gene is TRBJ2-7, the V gene TRBV7-2; D remains ambiguous. Trimming took 3 bases from V and 3 from J, leaving 3 bases between them. CDR1 and CDR2 (germline): SGHTA, FQGNSA. The CDR3 consists of 11 residues. CDR3 residues: CASSFDYEQYF. The CDR3 region has the DNA TGTGCCAGCAGCTTTGACTACGAGCAGTACTTC.

The chain joins TRBV27 to TRBJ1-6; possible D gene TRBD1, 5 bases. The V end lost 4 bases, the J end lost 9 bases, and 13 bases lay between the germline ends. The CDR3 has 14 amino acids. The germline V gene has CDR1 MNHEY and CDR2 SMNVEV (reference sequence). The CDR3: CASSSAGTLSPLHF. As DNA, the CDR3 is TGTGCCAGCAGTTCCGCCGGGACCCTTTCACCCCTCCACTTT.

The V call is TRBV9, the J call TRBJ2-1, with unresolved D. From germline, CDR1 is SGDLS and CDR2 YYNGEE. Trimming removed 0 bases at V and 7 bases at J, with 14 bases between. This CDR3 comprises 15 residues. The CDR3: CASSVAVKASNEQFF. CDR3 DNA: TGTGCCAGCAGCGTAGCCGTCAAGGCTTCTAATGAGCAGTTCTTC.

This chain joins TRBV7-9 and TRBJ2-1; D is possibly TRBD1 (5 bases). There are 14 residues in the CDR3. CDR1 is SEHNR, CDR2 FQNEAQ, per germline (reference sequence). Deletions cut 3 bases from V and 8 bases from J, with 14 bases between. This CDR3 reads CASSFLRQSDEQFF. In nucleotides, the CDR3 is TGTGCCAGCAGCTTCCTGAGACAGTCCGATGAGCAGTTCTTC.

The chain links TRBV27 to TRBJ2-1; TRBD2 agrees at 12 bases. Germline CDR1 and CDR2: MNHEY and SMNVEV (reference sequence). The V segment lost 2 bases and the J segment 1 base; nucleotides outside the gene matches: 9. This CDR3 is built from 19 residues. The CDR3 protein is CASSLTSGGITGSYNEQFF. The CDR3 DNA is TGTGCCAGCAGTTTAACTAGCGGGGGGATTACGGGTTCCTACAATGAGCAGTTCTTC.

The CDR3 is CASSEWGTDSNQPQHF. CDR3 in DNA: TGTGCCAGCAGTGAATGGGGAACGGATAGCAATCAGCCCCAGCATTTT. The chain recombines TRBV6-1 with TRBJ1-5; D call uncertain. The germline V gene encodes CDR1 MNHNS and CDR2 SASEGT. Trimming took 2 bases from V and 0 from J, leaving 11 bases between them. The CDR3 totals 16 residues.

The chain recombines TRBV3-1 with TRBJ1-1; TRBD1 aligns across 8 bases. V was clipped by 4 bases and J by 1 base; unmatched bases: 11. Germline V gene sequence: CDR1 LGHDT, CDR2 YNNKEL (reference sequence). The CDR3 has 17 amino acids. CDR3 sequence: CASSPRGRGQGNTEAFF. As DNA, the CDR3 is TGTGCCAGCAGCCCGAGGGGCCGCGGACAGGGGAACACTGAAGCTTTCTTT.

The chain recombines TRBV20-1 with TRBJ1-2; D unclear. The V gene lost 0 bases and the J gene lost 4 bases, with 12 bases spanning the gap. In germline, CDR1 is DFQATT, CDR2 SNEGSKA (reference sequence). There are 14 residues in the CDR3. As DNA, the CDR3 is TGCAGTGCTAGAGATCGGGCAGCTGGCTATGGCTACACCTTC. This translates into CSARDRAAGYGYTF.

This clonotype came up a few times. The V call is TRBV24-1, the J call TRBJ1-5; 7 bases line up with TRBD1. V lost 4 bases, J lost 5 bases, and 4 bases stayed unmatched. Germline CDR1 KGHDR, CDR2 SFDVKD. This CDR3 has 14 amino acids. The CDR3 protein is CATSDRGQYQPQHF. The CDR3 DNA follows: TGTGCCACCAGTGACCGGGGACAGTATCAGCCCCAGCATTTT.

This rearrangement joins TRBV5-1 to TRBJ1-1, with no clear D. V was clipped by 4 bases and J by 2 bases, with 15 bases between them. Germline V CDR1 and CDR2: SGHRS, YFSETQ. CDR3 length: 15 residues. The CDR3 nucleotides are TGCGCCAGCAGCCTTCCTCCAAACACCAACACTGAAGCTTTCTTT. Protein product: CASSLPPNTNTEAFF.

This clonotype was recorded only once. The chain carries TRBV27 and TRBJ2-1; the D is unclear. This CDR3 is built from 14 residues. Trimming left V 3 bases short and J 7 bases short, with 13 bases between. Germline CDR1 is MNHEY and CDR2 is SMNVEV (reference sequence). CDR3 amino acids: CASSFPAIGNEQFF. The CDR3 coding sequence is TGTGCCAGCAGTTTCCCCGCAATCGGGAATGAGCAGTTCTTC.

J is TRBJ2-3 and V is TRBV4-3; D is unclear. Germline-derived CDR1 and CDR2 are LGHNA and YSLEER. The CDR3 runs to 14 residues. V was pared by 0 bases and J by 4 bases, with 8 bases between. The CDR3 DNA follows: TGCGCCAGCAGCCAAGACTCTGCACCAGATACGCAGTATTTT. Protein sequence: CASSQDSAPDTQYF.

V and J are TRBV20-1 and TRBJ2-7, with 7 bases that match TRBD2. This CDR3 is built from 15 residues. V shed 1 base and J 4 bases; nucleotides not matched to a gene: 10. CDR1 and CDR2 (germline): DFQATT, SNEGSKA (reference sequence). CDR3 coding DNA: TGCAGTGCTAGAGCGTACAGCGGGGACCCTTACGAGCAGTACTTC. Its translation is CSARAYSGDPYEQYF.

The chain has TRBV11-2 and TRBJ1-6, with D maybe TRBD1 (6 bases). Trimming removed 5 bases at V and 10 bases at J, with 15 bases between. CDR1 and CDR2 (germline): SGHAT, FQNNGV. CDR3 length: 14 residues. CDR3: CASSPRQVGSPLHF. DNA for the CDR3: TGTGCCAGCAGCCCTCGACAGGTCGGGTCACCCCTCCACTTT.

The chain combines TRBV9 with TRBJ2-5; no firm D call. The CDR3 is 13 amino acids. Germline V gene sequence: CDR1 SGDLS, CDR2 YYNGEE. Trimming cost V 4 bases and J 2 bases, with 9 bases left between them. CDR3 sequence: CASSPGSQETQYF. CDR3 DNA: TGTGCCAGCAGCCCCGGCAGTCAAGAGACCCAGTACTTC.

CDR3 nucleotides: TGTGCCAGCAGCTTTAGCGCCGGGACACGCAACACCGGGGAGCTGTTTTTT. Its translation: CASSFSAGTRNTGELFF. This rearrangement joins TRBV7-9 to TRBJ2-2; TRBD1 might be the D (6 bases). CDR3 length equals 17 residues. Germline-derived CDR1 and CDR2 are SEHNR and FQNEAQ (reference sequence). The V end lost 3 bases, the J end lost 2 bases, and 16 bases lay between the germline ends.

This sequence joins TRBV7-8 and TRBJ2-5; 9 nucleotides line up with TRBD2. Germline trimming cut 5 bases from V and 2 bases from J; bases unmatched to any gene: 9. The CDR3 has 16 amino acids. The germline V gene has CDR1 SGHVS and CDR2 FQNEAQ. The CDR3, as DNA: TGTGCCAGCAGCCCGACTAGCGGAAGCCTTCAAGAGACCCAGTACTTC. Translation gives CASSPTSGSLQETQYF. Full variable domain (rest looked up from reference TRBV7-8 and TRBJ2-5): GAGVSQSPRYKVAKRGQDVALRCDPISGHVSLFWYQQALGQGPEFLTYFQNEAQLDKSGLPSDRFFAERPEGSVSTLKIQRTQQEDSAVYLCASSPTSGSLQETQYFGPGTRLLVL.

The chain uses TRBV29-1 and TRBJ2-7, with 11 bases matching TRBD1. The trim removed 3 bases at V and 3 bases at J, leaving 7 bases unmatched. Germline loops: CDR1 SQVTM, CDR2 ANQGSEA. This CDR3 contains 15 residues. CDR3 sequence (DNA): TGCAGCGTTGACGCTTGGGACAGGGGGGACTACGAGCAGTACTTC. Protein: CSVDAWDRGDYEQYF.

This clonotype was counted a single time. V gene TRBV6-2 or TRBV6-3 combines with J gene TRBJ2-5; D is perhaps TRBD2 (6 bases). Trimming shortened V by 6 bases and J by 5 bases, and 13 bases separated the two germline ends. The germline gives CDR1 MNHEY, CDR2 SVGEGT. The CDR3 is 13 amino acids. The CDR3 spells CASSPLAPETQYF. The CDR3 DNA reads TGTGCCAGCAGCCCACTAGCACCGGAGACCCAGTACTTC.

The chain has TRBV29-1 and TRBJ1-2; 8 bases fit TRBD1. This CDR3 is 15 amino acids long. The V gene end was trimmed by 4 bases and the J gene end by 8 bases; junction bases not matched to a gene: 15. CDR1 is SQVTM, CDR2 ANQGSEA, per germline. CDR3 in amino acids: CSVGKTGTGSEGYTF. DNA of the CDR3: TGCAGCGTTGGAAAGACCGGGACAGGATCGGAAGGCTACACCTTC.